This T cell receptor beta chain was observed in a study of blood T cells in healthy people across ages (dated by TCRdb to the mid-2010s). Background on the whole study: In model experiments, template switching captured roughly one uniquely barcoded TCR beta cDNA molecule for every two T cells. Four age groups were formed from the donors: young (average roughly 16 years), middle-aged (around 37), aged (about 62) and long-lived (about 80). Age-related changes in TCR beta repertoire diversity were measured in the study by deep sequencing normalized with unique cDNA molecular identifiers. To avoid experimental bias, donors of different ages were distributed randomly across sequencing lanes. Using the same blood draw, the study looked at two additional independent replicas of 1 million unique cDNA reads for two donors, one aged 18 to 30 and the other aged 80 or older.

The study at large found these results: Observed TCR beta diversity per million T cells fell roughly linearly with age, and a significant reduction was already apparent by age approximately 41. A strong correlation was found between observed TCR beta diversity and the percentage of naive T cells measured by flow cytometry. Bulk unsorted PBMC profiling prevented conclusive comparison of naive and antigen-experienced compartments. Compared with the aged group, the long-lived group had more naive CD4+ T cells, fewer expanded clones and increased TCR diversity, suggesting age selection. Total diversity estimates from one million sequenced T cells were considered lower bounds and underestimates. Donor CMV infection status was unknown, potentially confounding age-related changes in expanded clonotypes.

CDR1 SGHVS and CDR2 FQNEAQ were looked up in the germline V gene. V ends up 1 base short and J 11 bases short, with an unmatched junction base count of 16. Spanning cysteine to phenylalanine, the CDR3 consists of 17 amino acids. Here the CDR3 DNA is all that survives: 51 bases in frame from base 1. A remark on this clonotype: There is no known antigen for this receptor. A much larger clone lies one base from this, so it may be a read error.

Donors were about 36 systemically healthy Caucasian individuals from Russia aged roughly 6 to 90 years. Around 10 milliliters of peripheral blood were drawn from each donor into EDTA-treated Vacutainer tubes. Ficoll-Paque density-gradient centrifugation was used to isolate PBMCs, with at least 6.5 million per sample. Trizol reagent was used to extract total RNA from the PBMCs, yielding at least 6 micrograms per sample. The percentages of naive CD45RAhigh/CD27high T cells were determined by flow cytometry on a PBMC aliquot from every donor. Library creation used 5' RACE. The run used an Illumina HiSeq 2500. A second PCR of roughly 7 to 12 cycles was run with a J-beta primer mix and a sample-barcoded 5' primer. Each TCR beta cDNA molecule received a unique molecular identifier from a template-switch 5' adaptor carrying 12 random nucleotides. Each sample yielded at least 3 million CDR3-containing paired-end reads. First-strand cDNA synthesis was performed from all RNA using the Mint cDNA synthesis kit, with priming by a TRBC-specific oligonucleotide. All cDNA was treated with uracil-DNA glycosylase and then went through a first 18-cycle PCR with the universal primers M1SS and BC2_uni_R. As for the original processing: Normalization of each sample was performed by random selection of 1 million high-quality reads, each carrying a distinct molecular identifier. Instead of being binned into consensus sequences, reads that shared molecular identifiers were thrown out. CDR3 identification, clonotype clustering and error correction used MiTCR with a Q25 quality threshold and the strictest error-elimination algorithm. A nonparametric unseen species model with Euler transformation was used to estimate lower-bound total TCR beta diversity. TCRdb reran the public reads through fastp at Q25 and MiXCR, keeping productive beta chains. Rows with one shared CDR3 protein collapse into an entry with the most common genes and DNA. The V and J calls come from TCRdb's annotation, not from the publication. This sample lists 550,000 to 800,000 distinct CDR3 sequences; roughly 32% were detected once. 15% of the sample belongs to the ten largest clones.

The source of this sequence is a woman over 75 in good health. Donor details come from another sample of the same person, matched by shared clones. This chain joins TRBV7-8 to TRBJ2-5; 10 central nucleotides agree with TRBD1. The material sequenced was blood. CDR3 region: CASSLDDRGHVDNEQYF. The sequence in DNA is TGTGCCAGCAGCTTAGACGACAGGGGGCACGTGGACAATGAGCAGTACTTC.